These 10 T cell receptor beta chains share one sample of origin, sequenced in a study of metastatic and nonmetastatic thyroid tumors. With MiXCR, TCRdb reprocessed the PCR reads. The sample gives some 33,000 clones, 7% to 8% of which show up once; roughly two fifths is in the top ten. Among the patients, none had received any treatment before thyroid surgery. Sequencing input: blood. These receptors originate from a female donor with papillary thyroid cancer or a benign thyroid nodule (not recorded which). Some clones in this sample may be carry-over from other donors' samples.

In regard to this clone: This may be a read error: a much more frequent sequence differs by one nucleotide. The chain carries TRBV9 and TRBJ2-2; D is uncertain. Germline V gene sequence: CDR1 SGDLS, CDR2 YYNGEE. This CDR3 comprises 12 residues. CDR3 nucleotides: TGTACCAGCAGCCCCCGAACGGGGGAGCTGTTTTTT. Amino acids: CTSSPRTGELFF.

This clone was recorded at least ten times. V is TRBV19 and J is TRBJ2-6, with D possibly TRBD2 on 6 matching bases. The CDR3 has 14 residues. Germline CDR1 is LNHDA and CDR2 is SQIVND (reference sequence). The germline V and J ends were trimmed by 6 bases and 4 bases, with 10 bases remaining between them. The CDR3 nucleotides are TGTGCCAGTAGGGAGGGATACGGGGCCAACGTCCTGACTTTC. Its protein is CASREGYGANVLTF.

This clone was recorded many times. The chain's CDR3 is CASSQGRGITNEKLFF. CDR3 DNA sequence: TGCGCCAGCAGCCAAGGACGGGGGATTACTAATGAAAAACTGTTTTTT. The chain links TRBV4-1 to TRBJ1-4; the D gene is possibly TRBD1 (5 bases). V was trimmed by 1 base and J by 2 bases, leaving 11 bases between them. The CDR3 is 16 amino acids. Germline V gene data show CDR1 as MGHRA and CDR2 as YSYEKL.

Concerning this clone: One end of the junction varies from germline; a read error may be responsible. This chain joins TRBV11-2 and TRBJ1-3; 7 bases agree with TRBD1. Germline CDR1 and CDR2: SGHAT and FQNNGV. The length of the CDR3 is 17 residues. This CDR3 is CASSLRMSQGIGNTIYF. CDR3 bases: TGTGCCAGTAGCTTACGAATGTCACAGGGGATTGGAAACACCATATATTTT. Based on the CDR3 plus reference TRBV11-2 and TRBJ1-3, the full variable domain is EAGVAQSPRYKIIEKRQSVAFWCNPISGHATLYWYQQILGQGPKLLIQFQNNGVVDDSQLPKDRFSAERLKGVDSTLKIQPAKLEDSAVYLCASSLRMSQGIGNTIYFGEGSWLTVV.

The chain recombines TRBV19 with TRBJ2-5; TRBD1 matches at 11 bases. This CDR3 region has 17 residues. Germline V CDR1 and CDR2: LNHDA, SQIVND (reference sequence). J lost 5 bases, V lost 4 bases, and 12 bases had no gene match. The CDR3 sequence is CASSTSDRGLSRETQYF. The CDR3 nucleotides are TGTGCCAGTAGTACCTCGGACAGGGGGCTGTCAAGGGAGACCCAGTACTTC.

This clone has a handful of counts. It may be a read error: a sequence one base away is much more abundant. The chain links TRBV10-1 to TRBJ1-3; D possibly corresponds to TRBD1 (5 bases). Germline CDR1 WNHNN, CDR2 SYGVQD (reference sequence). The CDR3 consists of 14 residues. CDR3 nucleotide sequence: TGCGCCAGCAGTGAGGGGGCTTTTGGAAACACCACATATTTT. Protein product: CASSEGAFGNTTYF.

This clone came up many times. The genes are TRBV4-3 and TRBJ1-2, with 7 bases that match TRBD1. V lost 1 base to trimming and J lost 5 bases; unmatched junction nucleotides: 4. The CDR3 sequence is 14 residues long. Germline CDR1 is LGHNA and CDR2 is YSLEER. CDR3 nucleotides: TGCGCCAGCAGCCAAGGCAGGGGGGGATATGGCTACACCTTC. Translating gives CASSQGRGGYGYTF.

With respect to this clone: With a much larger clone just one base away, this may be a read error. The rearrangement links TRBV29-1 to TRBJ2-1, with 10 positions matching TRBD2. J gave up 8 bases and V 7 bases, and 11 bases lay outside the gene matches. The germline CDR1 and CDR2 sequences are SQVTM and ANQGSEA. This CDR3 region has 14 residues. Here the CDR3 DNA reads TGCAGCGGGCGGGGTCTAGCGGGAGTTTATGAGCAGTTCTTC. Translating gives CSGRGLAGVYEQFF.

This clone was counted many times. The J gene is TRBJ1-4, the V gene TRBV7-9, with a weak D call TRBD1 (5 bases). The CDR3 runs 14 residues. CDR1 is SEHNR and CDR2 is FQNEAQ in the germline V gene (reference sequence). The V and J ends lost 5 bases and 0 bases respectively, with 7 bases between them. DNA for the CDR3: TGTGCCAGCAGCGAGACAGCAACTAATGAAAAACTGTTTTTT. This gives the protein CASSETATNEKLFF.

J is TRBJ1-2 and V is TRBV6-1, with D uncertain. The germline V and J ends were trimmed by 7 bases and 4 bases, with 13 bases remaining between them. The CDR3 is 13 amino acids. Germline loops: CDR1 MNHNS, CDR2 SASEGT. In DNA form, the CDR3 reads TGTGCCAGCACCAAACAGTATTCCTATGGCTACACCTTC. Amino acid sequence: CASTKQYSYGYTF.